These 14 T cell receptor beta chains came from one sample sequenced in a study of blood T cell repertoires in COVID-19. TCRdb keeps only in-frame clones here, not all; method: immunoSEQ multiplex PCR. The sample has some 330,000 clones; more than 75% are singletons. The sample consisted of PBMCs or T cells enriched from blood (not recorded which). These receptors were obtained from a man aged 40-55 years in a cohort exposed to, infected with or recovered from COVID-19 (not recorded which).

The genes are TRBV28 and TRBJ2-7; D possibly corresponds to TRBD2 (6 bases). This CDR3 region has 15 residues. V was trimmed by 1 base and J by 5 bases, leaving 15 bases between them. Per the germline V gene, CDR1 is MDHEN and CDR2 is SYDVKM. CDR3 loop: CASSLSPLEGHEQYF. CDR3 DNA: TGTGCCAGCAGTTTATCCCCCTTGGAGGGCCACGAGCAGTACTTC.

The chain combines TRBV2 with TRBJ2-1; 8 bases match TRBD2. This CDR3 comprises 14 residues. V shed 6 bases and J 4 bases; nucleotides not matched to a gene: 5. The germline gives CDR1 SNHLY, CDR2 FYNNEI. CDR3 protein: CASRATSAYNEQFF. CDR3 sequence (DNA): TGTGCCAGCAGAGCGACTAGCGCATACAATGAGCAGTTCTTC.

The CDR3 spells CASSLETSGLGETQYF. CDR3 in DNA: TGTGCCAGCAGCTTGGAAACTAGCGGCCTGGGGGAGACCCAGTACTTC. The V call is TRBV5-4, the J call TRBJ2-5, with 8 positions matching TRBD2. The V gene's germline CDR1 is SGHNT and CDR2 YYREEE (reference sequence). This CDR3 is 16 amino acids long. The junction had 9 bases not matched to a gene; V was cut back by 0 bases and J by 5 bases.

The CDR3 nucleotides read TGTGCCAGCAGTTCCTCGTGGAGGGGAACCTACGAGCAGTACTTC. This sequence encodes CASSSSWRGTYEQYF. The chain uses TRBV28 and TRBJ2-7, with D possibly being TRBD2 (6 bases). CDR3 length: 15 amino acids. The V end lost 4 bases, the J end lost 2 bases, and 15 bases lay between the germline ends. The germline V gene has CDR1 MDHEN and CDR2 SYDVKM.

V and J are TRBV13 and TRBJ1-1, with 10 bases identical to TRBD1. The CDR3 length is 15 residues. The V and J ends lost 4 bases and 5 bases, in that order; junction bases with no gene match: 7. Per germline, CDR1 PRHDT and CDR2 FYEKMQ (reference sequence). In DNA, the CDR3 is TGTGCCAGCAGCTCGCGGACAGGGGGAGGTACTGAAGCTTTCTTT. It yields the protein CASSSRTGGGTEAFF.

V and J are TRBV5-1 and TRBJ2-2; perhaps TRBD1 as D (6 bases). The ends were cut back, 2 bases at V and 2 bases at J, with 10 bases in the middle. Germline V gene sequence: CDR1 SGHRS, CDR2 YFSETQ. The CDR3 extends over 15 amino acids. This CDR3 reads CASSFTGTNTGELFF. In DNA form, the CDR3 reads TGCGCCAGCAGCTTCACAGGGACCAACACCGGGGAGCTGTTTTTT.

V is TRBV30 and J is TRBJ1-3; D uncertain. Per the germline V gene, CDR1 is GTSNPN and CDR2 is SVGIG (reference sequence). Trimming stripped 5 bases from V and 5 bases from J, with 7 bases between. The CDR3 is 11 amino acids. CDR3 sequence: CAWFLRNTIYF. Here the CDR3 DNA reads TGTGCCTGGTTTCTTCGAAACACCATATATTTT.

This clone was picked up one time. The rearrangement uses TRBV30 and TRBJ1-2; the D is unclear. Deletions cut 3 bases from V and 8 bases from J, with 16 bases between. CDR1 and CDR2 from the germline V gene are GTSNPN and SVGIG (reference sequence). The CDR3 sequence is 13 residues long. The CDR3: CAWSDSKTRGYTF. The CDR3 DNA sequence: TGTGCCTGGAGCGACTCAAAAACAAGAGGCTACACCTTC.

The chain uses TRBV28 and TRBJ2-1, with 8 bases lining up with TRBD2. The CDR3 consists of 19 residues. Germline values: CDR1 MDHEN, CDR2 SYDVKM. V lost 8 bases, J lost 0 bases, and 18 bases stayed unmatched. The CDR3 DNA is TGTGCCAGCCGTAATCCCCCAAAGCGGGAGCGATCCTCCTACAATGAGCAGTTCTTC. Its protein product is CASRNPPKRERSSYNEQFF.

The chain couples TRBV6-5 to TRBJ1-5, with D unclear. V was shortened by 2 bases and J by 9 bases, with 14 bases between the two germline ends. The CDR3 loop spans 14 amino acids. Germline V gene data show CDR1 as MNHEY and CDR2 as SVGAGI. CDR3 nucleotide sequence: TGTGCCAGCAGTTACGGGCAGCCCGATTGGCCCCAGCATTTT. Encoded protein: CASSYGQPDWPQHF.

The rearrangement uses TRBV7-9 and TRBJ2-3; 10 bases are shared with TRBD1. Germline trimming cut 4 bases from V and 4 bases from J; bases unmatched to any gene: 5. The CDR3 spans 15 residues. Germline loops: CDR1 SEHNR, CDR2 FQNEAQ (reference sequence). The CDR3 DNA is TGTGCCAGCAGCTGGGACAGGGGTCAATCAGATACGCAGTATTTT. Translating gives CASSWDRGQSDTQYF.

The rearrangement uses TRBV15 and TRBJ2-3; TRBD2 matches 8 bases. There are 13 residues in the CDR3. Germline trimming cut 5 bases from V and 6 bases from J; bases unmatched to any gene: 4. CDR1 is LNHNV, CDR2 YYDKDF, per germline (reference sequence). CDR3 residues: CATSARLADTQYF. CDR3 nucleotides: TGTGCCACCAGCGCTAGACTAGCGGATACGCAGTATTTT.

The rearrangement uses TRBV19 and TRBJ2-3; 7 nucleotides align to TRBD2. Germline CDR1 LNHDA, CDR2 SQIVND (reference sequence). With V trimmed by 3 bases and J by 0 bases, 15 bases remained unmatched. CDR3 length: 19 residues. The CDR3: CASSIRLAANAHSTDTQYF. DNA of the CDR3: TGTGCCAGTAGTATCAGGCTAGCGGCTAATGCCCATAGCACAGATACGCAGTATTTT.

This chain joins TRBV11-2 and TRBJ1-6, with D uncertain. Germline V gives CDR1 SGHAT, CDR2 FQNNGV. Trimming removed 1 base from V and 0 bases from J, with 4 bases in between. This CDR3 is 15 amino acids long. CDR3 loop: CASSLGGSYNSPLHF. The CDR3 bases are TGTGCCAGCAGCTTAGGAGGCTCCTATAATTCACCCCTCCACTTT.